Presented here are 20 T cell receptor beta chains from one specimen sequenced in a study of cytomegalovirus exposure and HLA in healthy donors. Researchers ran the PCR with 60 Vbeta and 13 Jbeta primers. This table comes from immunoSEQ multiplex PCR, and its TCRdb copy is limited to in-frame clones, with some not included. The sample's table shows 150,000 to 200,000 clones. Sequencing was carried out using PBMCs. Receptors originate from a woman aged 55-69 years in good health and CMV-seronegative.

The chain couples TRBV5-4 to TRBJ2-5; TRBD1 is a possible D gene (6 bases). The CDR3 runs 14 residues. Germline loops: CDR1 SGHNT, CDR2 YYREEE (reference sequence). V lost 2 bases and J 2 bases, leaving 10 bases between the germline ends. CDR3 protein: CASSFRTVQETQYF. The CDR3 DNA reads TGTGCCAGCAGCTTCAGGACAGTGCAAGAGACCCAGTACTTC.

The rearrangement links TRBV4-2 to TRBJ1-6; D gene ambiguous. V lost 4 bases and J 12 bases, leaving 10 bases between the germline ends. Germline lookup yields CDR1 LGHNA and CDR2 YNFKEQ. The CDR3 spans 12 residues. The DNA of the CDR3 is TGTGCCAGCAGCCGGCGCGAGGGACCCCTCCACTTT. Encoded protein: CASSRREGPLHF.

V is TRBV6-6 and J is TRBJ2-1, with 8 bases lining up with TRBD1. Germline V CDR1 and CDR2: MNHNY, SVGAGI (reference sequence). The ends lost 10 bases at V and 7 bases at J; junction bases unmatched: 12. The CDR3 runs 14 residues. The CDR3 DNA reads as TGTGCCACCCTACCGAGGACAGGGTGGAATGAGCAGTTCTTC. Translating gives CATLPRTGWNEQFF.

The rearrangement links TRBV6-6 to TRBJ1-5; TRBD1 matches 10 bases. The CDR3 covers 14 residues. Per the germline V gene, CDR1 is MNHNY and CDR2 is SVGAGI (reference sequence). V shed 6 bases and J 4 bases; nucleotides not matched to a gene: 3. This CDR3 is CASSRGQGNQPQHF. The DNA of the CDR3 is TGTGCCAGCAGCCGGGGACAGGGGAATCAGCCCCAGCATTTT.

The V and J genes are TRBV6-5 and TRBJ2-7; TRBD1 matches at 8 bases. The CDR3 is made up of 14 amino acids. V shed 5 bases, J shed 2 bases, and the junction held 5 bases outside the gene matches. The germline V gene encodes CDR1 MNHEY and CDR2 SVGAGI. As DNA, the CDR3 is TGTGCCAGCAGTGAACCGGGACAGGCCTACGAGCAGTACTTC. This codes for CASSEPGQAYEQYF.

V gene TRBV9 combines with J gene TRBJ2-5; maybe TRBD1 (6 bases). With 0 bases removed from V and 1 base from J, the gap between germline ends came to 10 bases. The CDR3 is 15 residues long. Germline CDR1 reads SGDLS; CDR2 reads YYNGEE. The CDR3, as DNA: TGTGCCAGCAGCGTAGCAGGGGCGGCCCAAGAGACCCAGTACTTC. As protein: CASSVAGAAQETQYF.

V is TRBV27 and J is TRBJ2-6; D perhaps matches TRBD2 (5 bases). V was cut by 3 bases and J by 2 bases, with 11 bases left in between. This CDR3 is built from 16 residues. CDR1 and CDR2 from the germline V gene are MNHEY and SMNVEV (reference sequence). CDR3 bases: TGTGCCAGCAGTTTTATCCGAGGGACTGGGGCCAACGTCCTGACTTTC. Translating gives CASSFIRGTGANVLTF. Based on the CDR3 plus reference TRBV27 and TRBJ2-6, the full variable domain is EAQVTQNPRYLITVTGKKLTVTCSQNMNHEYMSWYRQDPGLGLRQIYYSMNVEVTDKGDVPEGYKVSRKEKRNFPLILESPSPNQTSLYFCASSFIRGTGANVLTFGAGSRLTVL.

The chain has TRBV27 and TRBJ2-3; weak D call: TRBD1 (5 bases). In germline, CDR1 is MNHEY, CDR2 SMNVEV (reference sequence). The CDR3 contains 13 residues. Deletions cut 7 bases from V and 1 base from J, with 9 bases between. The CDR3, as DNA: TGTGCCAGCACCATACAGGGCACAGATACGCAGTATTTT. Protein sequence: CASTIQGTDTQYF.

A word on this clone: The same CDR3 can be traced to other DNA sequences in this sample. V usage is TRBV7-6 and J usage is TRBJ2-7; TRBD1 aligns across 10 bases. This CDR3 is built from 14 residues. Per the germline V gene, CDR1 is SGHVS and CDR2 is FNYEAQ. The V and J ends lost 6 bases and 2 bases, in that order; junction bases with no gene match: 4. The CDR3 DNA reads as TGTGCCAGCAGTCCCGGGACAGGGGCCTACGAGCAGTACTTC. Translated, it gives CASSPGTGAYEQYF.

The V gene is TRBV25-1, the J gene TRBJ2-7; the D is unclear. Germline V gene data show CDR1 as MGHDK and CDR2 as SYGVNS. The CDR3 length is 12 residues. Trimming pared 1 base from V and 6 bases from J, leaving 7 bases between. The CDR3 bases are TGTGCCAGCAGTGAATTTACTGGCGAGCAGTACTTC. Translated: CASSEFTGEQYF.

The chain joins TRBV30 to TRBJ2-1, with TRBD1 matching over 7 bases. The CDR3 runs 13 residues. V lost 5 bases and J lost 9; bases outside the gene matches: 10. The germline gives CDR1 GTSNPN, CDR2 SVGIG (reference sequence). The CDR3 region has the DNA TGTGCCTGGGTGGAAGGGGGCGCCAGTGAGCAGTTCTTC. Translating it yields CAWVEGGASEQFF.

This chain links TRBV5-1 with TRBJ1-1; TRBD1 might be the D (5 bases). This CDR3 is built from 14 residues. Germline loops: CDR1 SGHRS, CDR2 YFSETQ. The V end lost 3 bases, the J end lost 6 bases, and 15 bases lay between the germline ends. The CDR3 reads CASSSFRGDAEAFF. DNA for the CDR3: TGCGCCAGCAGCTCATTTAGGGGTGACGCTGAAGCTTTCTTT. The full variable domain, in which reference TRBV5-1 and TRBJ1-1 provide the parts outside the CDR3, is KAGVTQTPRYLIKTRGQQVTLSCSPISGHRSVSWYQQTPGQGLQFLFEYFSETQRNKGNFPGRFSGRQFSNSRSEMNVSTLELGDSALYLCASSSFRGDAEAFFGQGTRLTVV.

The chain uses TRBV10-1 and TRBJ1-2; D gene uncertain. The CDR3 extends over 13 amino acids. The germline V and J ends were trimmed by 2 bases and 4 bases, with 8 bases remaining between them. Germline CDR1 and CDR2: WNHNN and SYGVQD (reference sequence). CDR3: CASSEGQSYGYTF. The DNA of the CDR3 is TGCGCCAGCAGTGAGGGCCAGTCCTATGGCTACACCTTC.

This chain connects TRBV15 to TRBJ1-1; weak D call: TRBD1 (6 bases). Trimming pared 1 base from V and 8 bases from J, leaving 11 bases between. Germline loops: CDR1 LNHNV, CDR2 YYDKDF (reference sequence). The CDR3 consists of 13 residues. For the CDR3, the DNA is TGTGCCACCAGCAGAGGATACAGGGAAGAAGCTTTCTTT. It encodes CATSRGYREEAFF.

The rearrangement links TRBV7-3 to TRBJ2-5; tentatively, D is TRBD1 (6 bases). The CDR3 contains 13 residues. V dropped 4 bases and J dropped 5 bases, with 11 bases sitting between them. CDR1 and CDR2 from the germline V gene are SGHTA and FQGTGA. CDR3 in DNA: TGTGCCAGCAGCTACACAGGGAAGGAGACCCAGTACTTC. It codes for CASSYTGKETQYF.

In nucleotides, the CDR3 is TGTGCCAGCAGCCAAGACATCCGGGACAGGGCCAATCAGCCCCAGCATTTT. It encodes CASSQDIRDRANQPQHF. This sequence joins TRBV4-2 and TRBJ1-5; 9 nucleotides match TRBD1. Germline-derived CDR1 and CDR2 are LGHNA and YNFKEQ. After removal of 0 bases from V and 3 bases from J, the junction contained 6 bases not matched to a gene. The CDR3 totals 17 residues.

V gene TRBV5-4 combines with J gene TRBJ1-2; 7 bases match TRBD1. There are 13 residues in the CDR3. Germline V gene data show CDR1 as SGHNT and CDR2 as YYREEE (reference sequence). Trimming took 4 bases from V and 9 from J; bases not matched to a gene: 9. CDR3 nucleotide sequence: TGTGCCAGCAGCATCGACAGGGTGGCCCGCTACACCTTC. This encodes CASSIDRVARYTF.

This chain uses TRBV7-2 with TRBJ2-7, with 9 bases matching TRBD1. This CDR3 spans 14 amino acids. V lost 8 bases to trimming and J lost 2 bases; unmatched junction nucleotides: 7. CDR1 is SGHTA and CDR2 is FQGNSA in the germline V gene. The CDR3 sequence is CASDEGTGTYEQYF. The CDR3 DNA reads TGTGCCAGCGACGAAGGGACAGGGACCTACGAGCAGTACTTC.

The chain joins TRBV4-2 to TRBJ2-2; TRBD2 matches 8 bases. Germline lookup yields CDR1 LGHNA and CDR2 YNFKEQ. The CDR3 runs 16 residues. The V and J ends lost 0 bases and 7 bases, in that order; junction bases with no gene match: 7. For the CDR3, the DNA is TGTGCCAGCAGCCAAGAGGTAGCGGGGTCGGTCGGGGAGCTGTTTTTT. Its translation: CASSQEVAGSVGELFF.

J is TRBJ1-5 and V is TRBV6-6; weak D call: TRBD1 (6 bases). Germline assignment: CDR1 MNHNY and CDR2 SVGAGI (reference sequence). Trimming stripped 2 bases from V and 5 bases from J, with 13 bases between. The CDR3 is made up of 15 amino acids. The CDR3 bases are TGTGCCAGCAGTTACGGGGGCTTTGGGGATCAGCCCCAGCATTTT. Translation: CASSYGGFGDQPQHF.